This T cell receptor (beta chain) was sequenced in a study of blood T cell repertoires in COVID-19. Study background: Sources were T cells, B-cell-depleted T cells, or PBMCs; the material itself was cDNA or gDNA.

Original analysis: The assay estimated nucleated cells by amplifying reference gene primers. This table comes from immunoSEQ multiplex PCR, and its TCRdb copy is limited to in-frame clones, with some not included. The DNA was the basis for D and trimming; V, J and clone size are from that table. The sample lists 200,000 to 250,000 clones; 75% to 85% were seen once. Germline assignment: CDR1 SEHNR and CDR2 FQNEAQ (reference sequence). The CDR3 is made up of 13 amino acids. V was pared by 4 bases and J by 4 bases, with 3 bases of the junction left unmatched. The gene calls are TRBV7-9 and TRBJ1-2; TRBD1 matches 7 bases. The sequenced sample was peripheral blood. The receptor was isolated from a man aged 45-65 years with active or convalescent COVID-19. The CDR3 loop reads CASSSTGAYGYTF. CDR3 bases: TGTGCCAGCAGCTCTACAGGGGCCTATGGCTACACCTTC.